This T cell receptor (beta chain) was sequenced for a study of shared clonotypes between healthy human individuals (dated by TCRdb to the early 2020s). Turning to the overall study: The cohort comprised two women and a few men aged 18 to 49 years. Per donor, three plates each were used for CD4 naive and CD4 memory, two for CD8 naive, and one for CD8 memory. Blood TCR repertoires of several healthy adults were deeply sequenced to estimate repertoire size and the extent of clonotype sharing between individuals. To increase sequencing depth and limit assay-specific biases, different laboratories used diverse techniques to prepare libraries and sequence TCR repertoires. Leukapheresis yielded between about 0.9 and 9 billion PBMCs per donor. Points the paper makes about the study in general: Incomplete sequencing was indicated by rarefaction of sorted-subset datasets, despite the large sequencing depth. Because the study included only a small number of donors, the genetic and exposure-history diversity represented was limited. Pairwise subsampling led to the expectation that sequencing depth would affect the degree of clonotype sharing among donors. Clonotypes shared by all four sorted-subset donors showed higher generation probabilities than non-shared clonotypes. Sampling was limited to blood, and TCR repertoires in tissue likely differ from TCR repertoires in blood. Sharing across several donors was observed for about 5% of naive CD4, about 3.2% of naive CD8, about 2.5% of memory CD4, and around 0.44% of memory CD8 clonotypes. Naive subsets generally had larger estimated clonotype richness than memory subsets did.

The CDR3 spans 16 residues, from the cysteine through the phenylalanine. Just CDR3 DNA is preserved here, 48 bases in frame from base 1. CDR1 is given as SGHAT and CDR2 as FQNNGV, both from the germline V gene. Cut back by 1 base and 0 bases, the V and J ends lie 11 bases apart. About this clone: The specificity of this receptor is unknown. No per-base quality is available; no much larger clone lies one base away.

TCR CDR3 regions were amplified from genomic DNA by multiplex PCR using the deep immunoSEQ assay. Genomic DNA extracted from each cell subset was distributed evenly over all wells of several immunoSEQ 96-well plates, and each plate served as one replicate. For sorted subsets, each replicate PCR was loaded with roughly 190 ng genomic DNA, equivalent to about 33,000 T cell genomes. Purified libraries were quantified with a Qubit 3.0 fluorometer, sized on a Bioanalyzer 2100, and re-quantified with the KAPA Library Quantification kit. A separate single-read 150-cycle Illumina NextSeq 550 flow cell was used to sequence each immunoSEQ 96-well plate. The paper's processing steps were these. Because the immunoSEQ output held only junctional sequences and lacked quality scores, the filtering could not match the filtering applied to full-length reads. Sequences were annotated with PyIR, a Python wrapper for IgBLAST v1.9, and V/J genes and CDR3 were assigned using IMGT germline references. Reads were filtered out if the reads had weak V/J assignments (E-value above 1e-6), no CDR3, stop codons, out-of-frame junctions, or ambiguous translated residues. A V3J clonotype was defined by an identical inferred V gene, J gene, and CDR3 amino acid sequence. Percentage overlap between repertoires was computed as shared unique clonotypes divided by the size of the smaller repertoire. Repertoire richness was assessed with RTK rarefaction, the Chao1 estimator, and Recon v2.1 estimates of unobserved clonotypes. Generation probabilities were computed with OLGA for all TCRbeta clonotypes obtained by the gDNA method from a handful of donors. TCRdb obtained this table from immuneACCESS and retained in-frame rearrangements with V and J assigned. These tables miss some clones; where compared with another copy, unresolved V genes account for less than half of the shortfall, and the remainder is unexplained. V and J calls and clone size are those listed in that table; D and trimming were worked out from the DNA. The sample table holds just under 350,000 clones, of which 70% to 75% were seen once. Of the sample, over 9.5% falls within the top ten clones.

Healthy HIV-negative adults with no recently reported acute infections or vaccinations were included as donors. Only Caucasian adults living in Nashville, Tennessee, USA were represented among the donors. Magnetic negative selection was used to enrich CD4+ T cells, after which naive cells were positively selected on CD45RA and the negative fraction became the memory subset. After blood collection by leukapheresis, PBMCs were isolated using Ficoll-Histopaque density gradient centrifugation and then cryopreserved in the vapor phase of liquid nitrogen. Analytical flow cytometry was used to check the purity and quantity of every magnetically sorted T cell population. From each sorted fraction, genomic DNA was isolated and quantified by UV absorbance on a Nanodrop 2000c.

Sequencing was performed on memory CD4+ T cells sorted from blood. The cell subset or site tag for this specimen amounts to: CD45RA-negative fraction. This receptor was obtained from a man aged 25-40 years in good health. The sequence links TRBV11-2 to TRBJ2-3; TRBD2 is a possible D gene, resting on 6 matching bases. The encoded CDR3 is CASSLAKDYSTDTQYF. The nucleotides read TGTGCCAGCAGCTTAGCCAAGGACTATAGCACAGATACGCAGTATTTT.